The entry below gives a single TCR beta chain sequence along with its context. Read coverage stops 3 residues before the CDR3 terminus; the germline J gene supplies the remainder. V was pared by 4 bases and J by 0 bases, with 11 bases of the junction left unmatched. The CDR3 contains 17 residues. Per germline, CDR1 SGHRS and CDR2 YFSETQ. These data belong to a study of T cells in women clearing cervical HPV infection. TCRdb's copy holds only in-frame clones and misses some; the assay was immunoSEQ multiplex PCR. The sample spans about 31,000 clones; the ten largest clones claim roughly 4.2%. The V and J genes are TRBV5-1 and TRBJ2-7, with TRBD2 matching over 9 bases. The source is a woman between 18 and 70 years old with a cervical HPV16 infection that either progressed to CIN3+ or cleared (not recorded which). The specimen sequenced was blood buffy coat. Incomplete CDR3 DNA: TGCGCCAGCAGCCCGGTCGGCGGGAGGGGACACTCCTACGAG. Translating gives CASSPVGGRGHSYE. In full, the CDR3 reads CASSPVGGRGHSYEQYF.